Included here is one TCR beta chain sequence, with context. This entry is derived from a study of blood T cell repertoires in COVID-19. Study summary: Acute-phase and convalescent COVID-19 samples originated in the United States, Italy and Spain. Nucleic acid was either cDNA or gDNA, and it came from T cells, B-cell-depleted T cells, or PBMCs.

Original data processing: Amplification of reference gene primers provided the estimated nucleated cell counts. The repertoire was sequenced with immunoSEQ multiplex PCR; TCRdb's copy has only in-frame clones and lacks some. V, J and clone size reflect that table, while D and trimming were determined from the DNA. Seen here are about 200,000 clones, roughly 81% observed once, and the top ten hold 6.5% to 9%. The CDR3 spans 12 residues. Trimming removed 3 bases from V and 8 bases from J, with 10 bases in between. Germline values: CDR1 MNHEY, CDR2 SVGAGI. The sequence came from a woman aged 45-59 years with active or convalescent COVID-19. Sequencing used peripheral blood. The chain recombines TRBV6-5 with TRBJ1-2; D possibly corresponds to TRBD1 (5 bases). The CDR3 nucleotides read TGTGCCAGCAGTTATAGGGCAGGGGGCTACACCTTC. Translated, it gives CASSYRAGGYTF.